This T cell receptor (beta chain) was captured by sequencing in a study of shared clonotypes between healthy human individuals. Naive-designated CD8 cells lacked CD45RO, were positively enriched for CCR7, and omitted terminally differentiated effector memory CD45RA+ cells. The authors distributed each subset's genomic DNA evenly over several immunoSEQ plates. The method was immunoSEQ multiplex PCR; TCRdb's version includes in-frame clones alone and lacks a portion of them. Seen here are 660,000 or so clones, approximately 96% observed once, and the top ten hold 0.095% to 0.13%. General study findings and limits: The diversity represented, both genetic and in exposure history, was limited by few donors. Non-shared clonotypes displayed generation probabilities falling below those of clonotypes present in all four donors. Sharing across a handful of donors was seen in about 5% of naive CD4 clonotypes.

Trimming took 4 bases from V and 5 from J; bases not matched to a gene: 8. The germline V gene encodes CDR1 SGHVS and CDR2 FNYEAQ. The CDR3 covers 14 residues. As to this clone: The antigen is unknown.

This sequence originates from a woman in her 30s in good health. The source material was naive CD8+ T cells sorted from blood. The chain uses TRBV7-6 and TRBJ2-7, with TRBD1 matching 7 bases. Written as DNA, the CDR3 is TGTGCCAGCAGCTCGCAAGCCGGGACAGACGAGCAGTACTTC. Its protein product is CASSSQAGTDEQYF.